The entry below describes one T cell receptor (beta chain). This clonotype turned up a few times. Its antigen has not been determined. Base qualities are not recorded, but no much larger clone differs from it by a single base. Reads for this sample came from an Illumina NovaSeq 6000. TCR cDNA was synthesized by 5'RACE template switching, which introduced a universal primer site and unique molecular identifiers. Priming of cDNA synthesis was performed from both the TCR alpha and TCR beta constant segments. Two PCR steps were used to amplify libraries, with sample barcodes and sequencing adapters being added in the second step. Sequencing of the libraries was done on either Illumina HiSeq 2500 (2x100 bp) or NovaSeq (2x150 bp). Under the source paper's analysis protocol: MIGEC was used to demultiplex reads and collapse the reads into UMI consensus sequences, and MiXCR was used for V(D)J alignment. Clonotypes responding to the vaccine were identified with edgeR on replicate PBMC samples, with the criteria of FDR below 0.01 and a log2 fold change above 5 up to day 15. CD4 or CD8 identity was assigned to each bulk clonotype according to whether the clonotype was present at higher abundance in the sequenced CD4 repertoire or the sequenced CD8 repertoire. Clones were called with MiXCR by TCRdb after fastp trimmed the public reads at Q25, and only in-frame beta chains were retained. Each entry merges the rows of one CDR3 protein and shows their most common DNA and genes. The V and J calls here are based on TCRdb, not the publication. The table for this sample lists 100,000 to 150,000 distinct CDR3 sequences; 8.9% of them were counted only once. The ten biggest clones cover around 40% of the sample.

What the treatment or condition label conveys for this sample: live attenuated yellow fever vaccine strain. PBMCs were isolated from peripheral blood using a standard Ficoll-Paque protocol. CD4 and CD8 T-cell fractions were isolated with Dynabeads CD4 and CD8 positive selection kits. RNA was extracted with TriZol from bulk PBMCs, CD4 and CD8 fractions, and dextramer-positive and dextramer-negative fractions. This sample stems from a study of T cells after yellow fever vaccination (dated by TCRdb to about 2019). Concerning the study at large: The SMART-Seq v4 Ultra Low Input RNA kit was used to prepare libraries from fractions with low cell numbers. To follow T-cell clones before and after both primary and booster YFV17D yellow fever vaccination, bulk TCR alpha and beta repertoires underwent longitudinal sequencing. Blood was collected at multiple timepoints before and after primary and secondary immunization, and bulk PBMC replicates and cell subsets were isolated. Two healthy male donors, one aged 18 to 29 and one aged 30 to 40 years, made up the cohort.

Here is what the overall study found, with its caveats: FACS-sorted repertoires could contain abundant contaminating clonotypes from the bulk population, so computational filtering was required. Most clones expanded after primary vaccination (almost 98% of CD4 and 70% to 90% of CD8) were re-detected after the booster, suggesting that broad memory maintenance occurred. Because the study included only a couple of donors, the extent to which the findings can be generalized is limited. The secondary T-cell response was weaker than the primary response but faster, peaking on day 5 instead of day 15. A small share of clonotypes occurred in both CD4 and CD8 compartments, likely arising from convergent recombination.

The CDR3 numbers 17 residues from cysteine through phenylalanine. Only CDR3 DNA remains: 51 bases, in frame from the first base. CDR1 and CDR2 are read off the germline V gene as SGDLS and YYNGEE. Trimming takes 2 bases off V and 4 bases off J; junction bases not matched to a gene: 8. Recombination connected TRBV9 to TRBJ2-2; 10 bases in the junction line up with TRBD2. The receptor was isolated from a young man who received the YFV17D yellow fever vaccine. The sample in question was CD8+ T cells sorted from PBMCs, obtained on the day of the yellow fever booster vaccination. The DNA sequence follows: TGTGCCAGCAGCGTGCCTAGCGGGGGATCCGCCACCGGGGAGCTGTTTTTT. The encoded protein is CASSVPSGGSATGELFF.